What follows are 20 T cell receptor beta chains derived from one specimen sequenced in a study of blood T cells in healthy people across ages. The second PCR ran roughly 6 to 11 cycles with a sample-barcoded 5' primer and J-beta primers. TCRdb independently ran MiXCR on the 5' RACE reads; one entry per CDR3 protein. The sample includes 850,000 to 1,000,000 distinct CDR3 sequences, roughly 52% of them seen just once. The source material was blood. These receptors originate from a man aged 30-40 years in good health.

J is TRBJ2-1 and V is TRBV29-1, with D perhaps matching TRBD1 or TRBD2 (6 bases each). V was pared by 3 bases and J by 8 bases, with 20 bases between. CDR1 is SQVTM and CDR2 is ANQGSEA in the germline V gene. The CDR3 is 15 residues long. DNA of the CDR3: TGCAGCGTTGACATTGGAGGGGGTCCGAGGCATGAGCAGTTCTTC. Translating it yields CSVDIGGGPRHEQFF.

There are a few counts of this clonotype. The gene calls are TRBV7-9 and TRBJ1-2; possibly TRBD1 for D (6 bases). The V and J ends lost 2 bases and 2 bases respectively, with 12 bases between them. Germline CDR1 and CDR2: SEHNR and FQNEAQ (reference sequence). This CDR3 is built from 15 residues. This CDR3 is CASSLSDRPNYGYTF. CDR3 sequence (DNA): TGTGCCAGCAGCTTATCCGACAGGCCGAACTATGGCTACACCTTC.

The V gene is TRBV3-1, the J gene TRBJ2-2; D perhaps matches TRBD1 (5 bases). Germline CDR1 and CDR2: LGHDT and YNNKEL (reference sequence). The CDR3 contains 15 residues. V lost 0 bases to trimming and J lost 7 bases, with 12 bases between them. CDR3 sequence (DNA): TGTGCCAGCAGCCAAGATCCGGCAGGGTACGGGGAGCTGTTTTTT. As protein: CASSQDPAGYGELFF.

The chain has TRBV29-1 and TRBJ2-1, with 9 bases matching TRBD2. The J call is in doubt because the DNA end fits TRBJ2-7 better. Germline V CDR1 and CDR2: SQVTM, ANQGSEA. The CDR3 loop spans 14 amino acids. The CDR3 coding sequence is TGCAGCGTTGGAGCGGGGGGCTACTACAATGAGCAGTACTTC. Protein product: CSVGAGGYYNEQYF.

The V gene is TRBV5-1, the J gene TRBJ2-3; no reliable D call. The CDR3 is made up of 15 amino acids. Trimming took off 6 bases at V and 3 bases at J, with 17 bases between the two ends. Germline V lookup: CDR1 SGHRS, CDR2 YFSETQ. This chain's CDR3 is CASTPEVVGTDTQYF. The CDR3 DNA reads TGCGCCAGCACCCCTGAGGTGGTCGGAACAGATACGCAGTATTTT.

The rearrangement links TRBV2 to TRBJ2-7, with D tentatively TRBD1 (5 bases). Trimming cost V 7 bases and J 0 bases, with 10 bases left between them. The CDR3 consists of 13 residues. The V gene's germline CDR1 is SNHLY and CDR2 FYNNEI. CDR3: CASITGSSYEQYF. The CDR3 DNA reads TGTGCCAGCATCACAGGTAGCTCCTACGAGCAGTACTTC.

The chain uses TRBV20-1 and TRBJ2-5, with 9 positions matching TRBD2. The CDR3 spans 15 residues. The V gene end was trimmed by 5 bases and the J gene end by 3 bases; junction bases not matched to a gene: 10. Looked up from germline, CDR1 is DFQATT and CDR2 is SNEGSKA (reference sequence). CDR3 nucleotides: TGCAGTGCTCGGGGTAGCGGGGGTTCCGAAGAGACCCAGTACTTC. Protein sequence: CSARGSGGSEETQYF.

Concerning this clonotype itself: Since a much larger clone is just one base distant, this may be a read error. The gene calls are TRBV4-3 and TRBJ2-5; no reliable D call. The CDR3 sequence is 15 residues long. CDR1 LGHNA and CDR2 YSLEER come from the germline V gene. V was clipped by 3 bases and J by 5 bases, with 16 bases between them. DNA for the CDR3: TGCGCCAGCAGCCAGGTTTCCCGCGTGGGTGAGACCCAGTACTTC. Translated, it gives CASSQVSRVGETQYF.

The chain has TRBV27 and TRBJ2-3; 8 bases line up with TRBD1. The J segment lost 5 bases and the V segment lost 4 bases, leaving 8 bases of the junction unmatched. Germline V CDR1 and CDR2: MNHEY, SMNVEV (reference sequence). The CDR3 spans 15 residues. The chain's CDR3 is CASSWAGGVGDTQYF. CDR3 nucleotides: TGTGCCAGCAGTTGGGCAGGGGGCGTCGGAGATACGCAGTATTTT.

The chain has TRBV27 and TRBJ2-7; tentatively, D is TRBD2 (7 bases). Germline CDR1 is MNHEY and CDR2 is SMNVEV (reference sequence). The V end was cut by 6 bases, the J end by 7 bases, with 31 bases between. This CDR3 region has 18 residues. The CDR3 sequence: CASSLLAGALNSYNEQYF. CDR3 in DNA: TGTGCCAGCAGCTTACTGGCGGGGGCCCTTAACTCCTACAATGAGCAGTACTTC.

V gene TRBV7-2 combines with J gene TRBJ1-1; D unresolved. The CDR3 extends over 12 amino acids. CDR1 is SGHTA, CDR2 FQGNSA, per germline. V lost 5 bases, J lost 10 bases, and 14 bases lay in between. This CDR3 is CASSELGIGAFF. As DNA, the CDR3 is TGTGCCAGCAGCGAGCTCGGAATTGGAGCTTTCTTT.

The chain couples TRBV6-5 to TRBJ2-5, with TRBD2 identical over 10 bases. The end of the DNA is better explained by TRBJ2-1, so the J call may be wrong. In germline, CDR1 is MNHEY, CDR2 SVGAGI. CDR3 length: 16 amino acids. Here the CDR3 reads CASSYVAGGTEETQFF. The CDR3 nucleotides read TGTGCCAGCAGTTACGTAGCGGGGGGTACTGAAGAGACCCAGTTCTTC.

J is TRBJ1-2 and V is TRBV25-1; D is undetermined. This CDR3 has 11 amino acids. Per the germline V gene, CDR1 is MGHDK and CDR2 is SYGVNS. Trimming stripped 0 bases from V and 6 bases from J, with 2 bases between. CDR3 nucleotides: TGTGCCAGCAGTGAATATGATGGCTACACCTTC. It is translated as CASSEYDGYTF.

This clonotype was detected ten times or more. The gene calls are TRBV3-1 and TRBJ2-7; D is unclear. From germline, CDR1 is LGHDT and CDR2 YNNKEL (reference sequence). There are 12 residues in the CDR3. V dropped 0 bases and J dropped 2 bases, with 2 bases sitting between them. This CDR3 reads CASSQEAYEQYF. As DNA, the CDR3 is TGTGCCAGCAGCCAAGAGGCCTACGAGCAGTACTTC.

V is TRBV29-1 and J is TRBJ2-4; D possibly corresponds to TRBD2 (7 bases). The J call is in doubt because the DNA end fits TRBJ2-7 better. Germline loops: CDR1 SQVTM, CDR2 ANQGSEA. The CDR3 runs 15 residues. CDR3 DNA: TGCAGCGTTGAAGAGGGGCGGGGGCAACTCTACGAGCAGTACTTC. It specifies CSVEEGRGQLYEQYF.

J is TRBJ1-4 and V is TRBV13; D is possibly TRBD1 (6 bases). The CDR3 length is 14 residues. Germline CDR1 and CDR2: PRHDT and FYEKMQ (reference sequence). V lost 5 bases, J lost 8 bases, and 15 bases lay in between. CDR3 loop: CASSPPQGPEKLFF. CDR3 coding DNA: TGTGCCAGCAGCCCCCCACAGGGACCCGAAAAACTGTTTTTT.

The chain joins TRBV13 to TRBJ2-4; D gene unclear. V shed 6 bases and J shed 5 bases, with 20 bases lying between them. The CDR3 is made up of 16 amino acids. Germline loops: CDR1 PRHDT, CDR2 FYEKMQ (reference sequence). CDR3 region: CASRSRPRLIENIQYF. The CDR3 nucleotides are TGTGCCAGCAGGAGCCGGCCCAGGTTAATTGAAAACATTCAGTACTTC.

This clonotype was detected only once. CDR3: CASSSGTGPGTQYF. CDR3 coding DNA: TGCGCCAGCAGCTCCGGGACAGGGCCGGGGACCCAGTACTTC. V is TRBV5-1 and J is TRBJ2-7; 9 bases are a match to TRBD1. The assigned J gene may be wrong: the sequence end matches TRBJ2-5 better. Germline V lookup: CDR1 SGHRS, CDR2 YFSETQ. The CDR3 totals 14 residues.

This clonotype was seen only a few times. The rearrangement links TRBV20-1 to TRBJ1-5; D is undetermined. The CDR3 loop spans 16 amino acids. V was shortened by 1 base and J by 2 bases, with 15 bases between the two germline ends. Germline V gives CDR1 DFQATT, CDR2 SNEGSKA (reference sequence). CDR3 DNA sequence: TGCAGTGCTAGAGGCCGGACGGTTTGGGGCAATCAGCCCCAGCATTTT. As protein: CSARGRTVWGNQPQHF.

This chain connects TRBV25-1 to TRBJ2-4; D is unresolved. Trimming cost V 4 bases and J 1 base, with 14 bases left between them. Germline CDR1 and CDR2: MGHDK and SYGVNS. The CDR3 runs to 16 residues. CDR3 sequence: CASSGEGSSAKNIQYF. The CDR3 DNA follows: TGTGCCAGCAGTGGTGAAGGTTCGTCGGCCAAAAACATTCAGTACTTC.